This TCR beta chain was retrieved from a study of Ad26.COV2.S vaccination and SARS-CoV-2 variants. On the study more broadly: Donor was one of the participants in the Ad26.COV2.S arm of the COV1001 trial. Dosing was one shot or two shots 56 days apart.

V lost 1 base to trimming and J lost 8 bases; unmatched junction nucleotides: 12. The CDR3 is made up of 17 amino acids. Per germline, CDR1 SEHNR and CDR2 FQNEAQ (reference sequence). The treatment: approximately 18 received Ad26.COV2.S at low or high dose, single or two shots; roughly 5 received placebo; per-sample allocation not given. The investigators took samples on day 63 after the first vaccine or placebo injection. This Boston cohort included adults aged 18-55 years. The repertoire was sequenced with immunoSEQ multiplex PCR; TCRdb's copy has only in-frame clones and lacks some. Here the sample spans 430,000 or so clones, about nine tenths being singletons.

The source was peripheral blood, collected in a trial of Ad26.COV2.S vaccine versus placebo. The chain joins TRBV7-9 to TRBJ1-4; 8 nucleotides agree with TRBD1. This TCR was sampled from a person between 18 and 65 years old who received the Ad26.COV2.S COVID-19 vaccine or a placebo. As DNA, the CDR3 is TGTGCCAGCAGCTTAGGCACCCGGGGGACAGGTGCAGAAAAACTGTTTTTT. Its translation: CASSLGTRGTGAEKLFF.